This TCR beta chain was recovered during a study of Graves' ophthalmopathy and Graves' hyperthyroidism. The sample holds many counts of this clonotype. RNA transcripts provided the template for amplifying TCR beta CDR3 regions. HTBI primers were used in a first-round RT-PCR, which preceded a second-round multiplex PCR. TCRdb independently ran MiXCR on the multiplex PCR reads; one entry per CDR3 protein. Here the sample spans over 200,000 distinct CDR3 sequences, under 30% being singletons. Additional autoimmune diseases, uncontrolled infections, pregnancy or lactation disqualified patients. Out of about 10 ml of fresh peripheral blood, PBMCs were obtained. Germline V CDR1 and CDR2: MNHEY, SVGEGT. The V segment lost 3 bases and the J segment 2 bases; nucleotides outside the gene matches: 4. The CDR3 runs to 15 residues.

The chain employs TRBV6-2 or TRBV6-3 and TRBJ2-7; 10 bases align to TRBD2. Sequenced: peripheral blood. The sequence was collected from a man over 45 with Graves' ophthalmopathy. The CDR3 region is CASSYSTSGTYEQYF. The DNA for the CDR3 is TGTGCCAGCAGTTATAGTACTAGCGGGACCTACGAGCAGTACTTC.